A selection of T cell receptor beta chains follows, all from one sample in a study of cytomegalovirus exposure and HLA in healthy donors. TCRdb's table, derived via immunoSEQ multiplex PCR, lists solely in-frame clones and lacks some. The sample lists 130,000 to 150,000 clones, around 80% seen once, with under 6% in the top ten. The source material was PBMCs. Receptors were obtained from a man between 35 and 55 years old in good health and CMV-seronegative. CDR3s include the opening cysteine and the closing phenylalanine or tryptophan. A D gene is named only where the DNA matches it firmly. The size entry is marked missing in some rows and otherwise reads once, few, many or a size class.

clone_size | j_call | d_call | v_call | cdr3_nt | cdr3_aa
. | TRBJ1-2 | TRBD1 | TRBV7-9 | TGTGCCAGCAGCTTAGATAGGACAGGGGCAAATGGCTACACCTTC | CASSLDRTGANGYTF
. | TRBJ2-7 | . | TRBV6-5 | TGTGCCAGCAGTTACTCTAGTCGGTGGTTGCACGAGCAGTACTTC | CASSYSSRWLHEQYF
. | TRBJ2-3 | . | TRBV18 | TGTGCCAGCTCACCCCAGTATGATACGCAGTATTTT | CASSPQYDTQYF
. | TRBJ2-1 | . | TRBV5-1 | TGCGCCAGCAGCTCGGACTATGTCAATGAGCAGTTCTTC | CASSSDYVNEQFF
. | TRBJ2-7 | . | TRBV6-1 | TGTGCCAGTGACAGAACTTACGAGCAGTACTTC | CASDRTYEQYF
. | TRBJ2-7 | TRBD1 | TRBV5-1 | TGCGCCAGCAGCTTGGAGGGTGGGACAGGGGTCCACGAGCAGTACTTC | CASSLEGGTGVHEQYF
. | TRBJ2-2 | . | TRBV29-1 | TGCAGCGTCGACACCGGGGAGCTGTTTTTT | CSVDTGELFF
. | TRBJ2-5 | . | TRBV7-7 | TGTGCTAGCAGCCGGGACCAAGAGACCCAGTACTTC | CASSRDQETQYF
. | TRBJ1-1 | TRBD1 | TRBV30 | TGTGCCTGGAGTGACCGGGACAGCCTCCTACACTTT | CAWSDRDSLLHF
few | TRBJ1-4 | . | TRBV4-3 | TGCGCCAGCAGCCAAGATCGGACACCTCCAGGGGCTAATGAAAAACTGTTTTTT | CASSQDRTPPGANEKLFF
. | TRBJ1-5 | . | TRBV2 | TGTGCCAGCAGTCCGCGGACTTTAGGCAATCAGCCCCAGCATTTT | CASSPRTLGNQPQHF
. | TRBJ2-5 | . | TRBV12-5 | TGTGCTAGTGGTTTGGTAGGAGGTAGCCTTCTGGGAGGGACCCAGTACTTC | CASGLVGGSLLGGTQYF
once | TRBJ1-2 | . | TRBV5-6 | TGTGCCAGCAGCGCCGAGAGTAGTCCCTCCATGAGTGGCTACACCTTC | CASSAESSPSMSGYTF
. | TRBJ1-1 | . | TRBV5-4 | TGTGCCAGCAGCTTGGACCCAGAGAACACTGAAGCTTTCTTT | CASSLDPENTEAFF
. | TRBJ2-4 | . | TRBV9 | TGTGCCAGCAGCGTAGCCCCTATCGGAGAGGGAGCCAAAAACATTCAGTACTTC | CASSVAPIGEGAKNIQYF
. | TRBJ2-7 | . | TRBV6-5 | TGTGCCAGCAGTTTTAACCGGGACACACCACCCTACGAGCAGTACTTC | CASSFNRDTPPYEQYF
. | TRBJ1-6 | TRBD1 | TRBV19 | TGTGCCAGTAGTAGGCGGGGACAGGGGATATCGTCCTATAATTCACCCCTCCACTTT | CASSRRGQGISSYNSPLHF
. | TRBJ1-1 | TRBD1 | TRBV28 | TGTGCCAGCAGTTTAGGATACAGGGGAGCTTTCTTT | CASSLGYRGAFF
. | TRBJ2-5 | . | TRBV5-4 | TGTGCCAGCATTGGGGGGGCCGAGGAGACCCAGTACTTC | CASIGGAEETQYF
few | TRBJ2-3 | TRBD2 | TRBV9 | TGTGCCAGCAGCGCAGCGGGGGGGGTTGAGACGCAGTATTTT | CASSAAGGVETQYF
. | TRBJ1-6 | TRBD1 | TRBV7-3 | TGTGCCAGCAGCTCCCAGGGGGCACAGGGGGCTCTTTCGAATTCACCCCTCCACTTT | CASSSQGAQGALSNSPLHF
. | TRBJ1-1 | . | TRBV28 | TGTGCCAGCAGTGGTCCCGGAGTGTCGTGGAACACTGAAGCTTTCTTT | CASSGPGVSWNTEAFF
. | TRBJ1-6 | TRBD1 | TRBV6-5 | TGTGCCAGCAGCCTGACAGGGATATTGAATTCACCCCTCCACTTT | CASSLTGILNSPLHF
few | TRBJ1-2 | . | TRBV20-1 | TGCAGTGCTAGTAGTGGCTACACCTTC | CSASSGYTF
. | TRBJ2-2 | . | TRBV18 | TGTGCCAGCTCCCCCCGGGCGGGGGCGCCGAACACCGGGGAGCTGTTTTTT | CASSPRAGAPNTGELFF
. | TRBJ2-7 | . | TRBV5-1 | TGCGCCAGCAGCTTGGACAGGGTGGACGAGCAGTACTTC | CASSLDRVDEQYF
. | TRBJ1-5 | TRBD1 | TRBV10-3 | TGTGCCATCAGTGAGTCGAAAGGGGGCGCATATCAGCCCCAGCATTTT | CAISESKGGAYQPQHF
. | TRBJ2-3 | . | TRBV7-2 | TGTGCCAGCAGCGGACAAACAGGAGATACGCAGTATTTT | CASSGQTGDTQYF
. | TRBJ2-3 | TRBD2 | TRBV7-9 | TGTGCCAGCACCCCAATCGGGGGGGCTGTGACAGATACGCAGTATTTT | CASTPIGGAVTDTQYF
. | TRBJ2-7 | . | TRBV29-1 | TGCAGCGTGGGCCAGGGAAAACACGAGCAGTACTTC | CSVGQGKHEQYF
. | TRBJ1-6 | . | TRBV11-1 | TGTGCCAGCAGCTTACGCAGGGTTGGGTCACCCCTCCACTTT | CASSLRRVGSPLHF
. | TRBJ2-2 | . | TRBV7-7 | TGTGCTAGCAGCGAAACTAGTTCCGCGAACACCGGGGAGCTGTTTTTT | CASSETSSANTGELFF
. | TRBJ2-7 | TRBD1 | TRBV19 | TGTGCCAGTAGTAGTAGGACAGGGGGTTACGAGCAGTACTTC | CASSSRTGGYEQYF
. | TRBJ2-7 | . | TRBV5-6 | TGTGCCAGCAGCCCGGGCTATGGGGGGGCCGGCGAGCAGTACTTC | CASSPGYGGAGEQYF
. | TRBJ2-1 | TRBD2 | TRBV9 | TGTGCCAGCAGCGTAATCGCGGGGGGGATGGATGAGCAGTTCTTC | CASSVIAGGMDEQFF
. | TRBJ1-4 | TRBD1 | TRBV6-1 | TGTGCCAGCAGTGGGGGGACAGGGGGCCCTAATGAAAAACTGTTTTTT | CASSGGTGGPNEKLFF
. | TRBJ2-7 | TRBD2 | TRBV9 | TGTGCCAGCAGCGTAGTCTTGGCGGGGGGGGAGCAGTACTTC | CASSVVLAGGEQYF
. | TRBJ1-2 | . | TRBV19 | TGTGCCAGTAGTACCCCGGGACTCTATGGCTACACCTTC | CASSTPGLYGYTF
. | TRBJ2-1 | TRBD2 | TRBV7-2 | TGTGCCAGCAGACCTTCCGGGACTAGCGGGGGGCCCGCGGGGTTCTTC | CASRPSGTSGGPAGFF
. | TRBJ1-2 | . | TRBV4-3 | TGCGCCAGCAGCCAATCAGGGATATATGGCTACACCTTC | CASSQSGIYGYTF
. | TRBJ1-1 | . | TRBV28 | TGTGCCAGCACCCTTACCGGGCAGGGAGGCGAAGCTTTCTTT | CASTLTGQGGEAFF
. | TRBJ1-5 | . | TRBV19 | TGTGCCAGTAGTCCGGGTGAGGTGGACCAGCATTTT | CASSPGEVDQHF
. | TRBJ1-6 | . | TRBV6-5 | TGTGCCAGCAGTTACTCGATACAGCTTAATTCACCCCTCCACTTT | CASSYSIQLNSPLHF
. | TRBJ2-1 | TRBD2 | TRBV6-5 | TGTGCCAGCAGCCCGGGACTAGCCTACAATGAGCAGTTCTTC | CASSPGLAYNEQFF
. | TRBJ1-2 | . | TRBV14 | TGTGCCAGCAGCCAAGTACAGGTCCATGGCTACACCTTC | CASSQVQVHGYTF
. | TRBJ1-5 | . | TRBV12-1 | TGTGCCAGCAGCTTTGATGTTTGGCATGATAGCAATCAGCCCCAGCATTTT | CASSFDVWHDSNQPQHF
. | TRBJ2-3 | . | TRBV11-3 | TGTGCCAGCAGCCGAGATACAGATACGCAGTATTTT | CASSRDTDTQYF
. | TRBJ2-7 | . | TRBV9 | TGTGCCAGCAGTGTTACACTTTCACAGGCTTCCGGGCAGTACTTC | CASSVTLSQASGQYF
. | TRBJ2-1 | TRBD2 | TRBV4-3 | TGCGCCAGCAGCCAAGTGACTAGCGGTGTCAATGAGCAGTTCTTC | CASSQVTSGVNEQFF
. | TRBJ1-1 | . | TRBV6-1 | TGTGCCAGCAGTGAAGTCGGGGACACTGAAGCTTTCTTT | CASSEVGDTEAFF
. | TRBJ2-7 | . | TRBV19 | TGTGCCAGTAGTATATCAGACAGCTCCTACGAGCAGTACTTC | CASSISDSSYEQYF
. | TRBJ1-3 | . | TRBV29-1 | TGCAGCGTTAAACCCCAGGGTGGAAACACCATATATTTT | CSVKPQGGNTIYF
. | TRBJ2-1 | . | TRBV5-1 | TGCGCCAGCAGACAGGGCCGGTTTGGGGAAGAGCAGTTCTTC | CASRQGRFGEEQFF
few | TRBJ2-6 | . | TRBV4-3 | TGCGCCAGCAGCCAAGTTGGGACACGCTCTGGGGCCAACGTCCTGACTTTC | CASSQVGTRSGANVLTF
. | TRBJ2-5 | TRBD2 | TRBV6-5 | TGTGCCAGCAGTTACGGGACTAGCGATGAGACCCAGTACTTC | CASSYGTSDETQYF